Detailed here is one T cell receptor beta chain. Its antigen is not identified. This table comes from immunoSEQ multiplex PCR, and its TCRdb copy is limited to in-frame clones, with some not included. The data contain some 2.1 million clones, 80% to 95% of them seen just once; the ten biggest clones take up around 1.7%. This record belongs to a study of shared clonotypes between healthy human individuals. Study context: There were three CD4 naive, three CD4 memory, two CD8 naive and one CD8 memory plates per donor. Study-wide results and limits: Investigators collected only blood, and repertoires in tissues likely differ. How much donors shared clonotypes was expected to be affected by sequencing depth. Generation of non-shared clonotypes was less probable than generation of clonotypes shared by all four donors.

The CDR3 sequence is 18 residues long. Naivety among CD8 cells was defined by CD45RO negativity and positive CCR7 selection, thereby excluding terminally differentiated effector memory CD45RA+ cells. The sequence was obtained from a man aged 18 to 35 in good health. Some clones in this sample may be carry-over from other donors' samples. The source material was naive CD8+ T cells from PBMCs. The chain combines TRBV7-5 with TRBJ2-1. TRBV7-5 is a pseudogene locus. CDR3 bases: TGTGTCAGAAGCCTCCTATCGCGCCTCTCCGGGCCGTACAATGAGCAGTTCTTC. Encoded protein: CVRSLLSRLSGPYNEQFF.